A selection of T cell receptor beta chains follows, all from one sample in a study of T cell repertoires in cytomegalovirus infection. TCRdb used MiXCR to reprocess the reads, holding one entry per CDR3 protein. The sample carries 100,000 to 150,000 distinct CDR3 sequences, around 25% recorded once. These receptors are not linked to any known antigen. Material: PBMCs, sequenced either directly or after in vitro stimulation (not recorded which). All receptors derive from a human donor in good health (CMV status not recorded). Some clones in this sample may be carry-over from other donors' samples. Each CDR3 is given without its conserved first and last residue. The size of a clone is reported for some rows only, either as once, few or many, or as a class for expanded clones.

clone size: few
V gene: TRBV6-2/TRBV6-3
CDR3 protein: ASSLLEGEVFLEKLF

clone size: .
V gene: TRBV4-1
CDR3 protein: ASSQVETSGSGEF

clone size: .
V gene: TRBV7-6
CDR3 protein: ASSSHRGPGANVLT

clone size: few
V gene: TRBV6-6
CDR3 protein: ASSYSGGGYEQY

clone size: once
V gene: TRBV7-9
CDR3 protein: ASSGGVNQPQH

clone size: .
V gene: TRBV3-1
CDR3 protein: ASSQRGQGHGYT

clone size: many
V gene: TRBV19
CDR3 protein: ASSPQGAVNIQY

clone size: few
V gene: TRBV27
CDR3 protein: ASSLSLGQGGYT

clone size: many
V gene: TRBV7-2
CDR3 protein: ASSLAGQGGNSPLH

clone size: .
V gene: TRBV28
CDR3 protein: ASRGTIDGYT

clone size: few
V gene: TRBV29-1
CDR3 protein: SVEERQGYGYT

clone size: .
V gene: TRBV7-2
CDR3 protein: ASSGNRASSYNEQF

clone size: once
V gene: TRBV12-3/TRBV12-4
CDR3 protein: ASSFGTGFSTQH

clone size: few
V gene: TRBV20-1
CDR3 protein: SARFGSGSLETQY

clone size: .
V gene: TRBV7-9
CDR3 protein: ASSPLGQRGVNTEAF

clone size: few
V gene: TRBV6-2/TRBV6-3
CDR3 protein: ASSSGRHY

clone size: few
V gene: TRBV4-3
CDR3 protein: ASSQDETSPFAF

clone size: few
V gene: TRBV19
CDR3 protein: ASSVRAGTRNEQF

clone size: .
V gene: TRBV2
CDR3 protein: ASSETRTPNTEAF

clone size: many
V gene: TRBV27
CDR3 protein: ASSLSPGTGVGSAYNEQF

clone size: many
V gene: TRBV7-9
CDR3 protein: ASSSPADWTGGMYTQY

clone size: .
V gene: TRBV7-6
CDR3 protein: ASSSGTSGIGDTQY

clone size: .
V gene: TRBV27
CDR3 protein: ASSLTLAASYEQY

clone size: .
V gene: TRBV23-1
CDR3 protein: ASSWTADTQY

clone size: few
V gene: TRBV19
CDR3 protein: ASSIGTGRREKLF

clone size: .
V gene: TRBV20-1
CDR3 protein: SARIGNEQF

clone size: .
V gene: TRBV9
CDR3 protein: ASSVGDYNEQF

clone size: .
V gene: TRBV19
CDR3 protein: ASSILAGASTDTQY

clone size: many
V gene: TRBV20-1
CDR3 protein: SASDYGTVNTEAF

clone size: many
V gene: TRBV28
CDR3 protein: ASSLGGQPQH

clone size: .
V gene: TRBV28
CDR3 protein: ATQTAGADEKLF

clone size: many
V gene: TRBV2
CDR3 protein: ASSGEAGLNEKLF

clone size: .
V gene: TRBV7-2
CDR3 protein: ASSFPGASGGGTDTQY

clone size: many
V gene: TRBV7-8
CDR3 protein: ASSLERLATYNEQF

clone size: few
V gene: TRBV6-2/TRBV6-3
CDR3 protein: ASRPTGINKDTQY

clone size: few
V gene: TRBV2
CDR3 protein: ASSEGPRVWGEVESNVLT

clone size: many
V gene: TRBV11-3
CDR3 protein: ASSPPDYLYNEQF

clone size: .
V gene: TRBV28
CDR3 protein: ASSLMGLGTEQY

clone size: few
V gene: TRBV15
CDR3 protein: ATSRVGPDTQY

clone size: few
V gene: TRBV10-3
CDR3 protein: AISDDREQPQH

clone size: few
V gene: TRBV9
CDR3 protein: ASSVGARTGNTQY

clone size: .
V gene: TRBV19
CDR3 protein: ASKRLAGAVDEQF

clone size: few
V gene: TRBV28
CDR3 protein: ASIPPGSHNQPQH

clone size: .
V gene: TRBV12-3/TRBV12-4
CDR3 protein: ASSPQLTGELF

clone size: many
V gene: TRBV12-3/TRBV12-4
CDR3 protein: ASSSGSRGSGKLF

clone size: many
V gene: TRBV7-9
CDR3 protein: ASSLRAAPSSYNEQF

clone size: .
V gene: TRBV6-5
CDR3 protein: ATRLYPGPSSYNEQF

clone size: many
V gene: TRBV9
CDR3 protein: ASSVNERQGYGYT

clone size: .
V gene: TRBV29-1
CDR3 protein: SVAGANQPQH

clone size: many
V gene: TRBV7-2
CDR3 protein: ASSPWTGGNREKLF

clone size: .
V gene: TRBV28
CDR3 protein: ASGLAGVSEQY

clone size: .
V gene: TRBV6-2/TRBV6-3
CDR3 protein: ASGGTSAKQF

clone size: .
V gene: TRBV19
CDR3 protein: ASSISLGVSYEQY

clone size: .
V gene: TRBV5-6
CDR3 protein: ASSSSGELF

clone size: many
V gene: TRBV4-3
CDR3 protein: ASSQDTAVVGETQY